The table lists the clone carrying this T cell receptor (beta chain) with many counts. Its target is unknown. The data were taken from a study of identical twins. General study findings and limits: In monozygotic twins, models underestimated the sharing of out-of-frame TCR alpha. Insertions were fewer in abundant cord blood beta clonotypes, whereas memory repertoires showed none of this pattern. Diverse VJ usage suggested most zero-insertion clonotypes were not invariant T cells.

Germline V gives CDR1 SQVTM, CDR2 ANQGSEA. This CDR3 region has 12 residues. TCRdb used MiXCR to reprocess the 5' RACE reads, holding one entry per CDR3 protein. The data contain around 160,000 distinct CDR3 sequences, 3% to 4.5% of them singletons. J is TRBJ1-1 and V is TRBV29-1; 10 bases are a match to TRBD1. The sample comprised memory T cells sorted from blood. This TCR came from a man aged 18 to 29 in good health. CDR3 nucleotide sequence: TGCAGTGCTGGGACAGGGGACACTGAAGCTTTCTTT. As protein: CSAGTGDTEAFF.